This is a list of T cell receptor beta chains from one sample in a study of CD8+ T cells in alopecia areata. TCRdb's table, derived via immunoSEQ multiplex PCR, lists solely in-frame clones and lacks some. Of 140,000 to 150,000 clones listed, about half are singletons. The specimen was CD4+ T cells sorted from blood, collected at week 0. These receptors were obtained from a human donor with alopecia areata. Each CDR3 is given with its conserved first and last residue.

length | J | V | CDR3
13 | TRBJ2-7 | TRBV7-2 | CASSLTQSYEQYF
14 | TRBJ2-7 | TRBV29-1 | CSVALGQGAKEQYF
13 | TRBJ2-3 | TRBV18 | CASSPMSTDTQYF
15 | TRBJ2-6 | TRBV5-1 | CASSLQGAGANVLTF
13 | TRBJ2-6 | TRBV29-1 | CSVAGSGANVLTF
14 | TRBJ2-3 | TRBV29-1 | CSGLGSGSSYTQYF
11 | TRBJ1-1 | TRBV2 | CASNVLDEAFF
18 | TRBJ2-4 | TRBV4-2 | CASSERTQGLIAKNIQYF
13 | TRBJ2-7 | TRBV28 | CASSLTSSYEQYF
16 | TRBJ2-4 | TRBV30 | CAWSRATQLAKNIQYF
15 | TRBJ2-1 | TRBV15 | CATSPRLTGYNEQFF
11 | TRBJ2-4 | TRBV30 | CAWGPRNIQYF
13 | TRBJ1-1 | TRBV29-1 | CSVAQGPNTEAFF
13 | TRBJ1-2 | TRBV29-1 | CSVSPRMRDGYTF
14 | TRBJ2-3 | TRBV7-9 | CASSFRGSTDTQYF
15 | TRBJ2-2 | TRBV18 | CASSPRISSYGELFF
15 | TRBJ2-7 | TRBV2 | CASSPQGGGFSGQYF